One T cell receptor beta chain is described in this entry. CDR1 LGHNA and CDR2 YSLEER come from the germline V gene. CDR3 length: 12 residues. V dropped 9 bases and J dropped 7 bases, with 13 bases sitting between them. Authors' analysis steps: Counts of nucleated cells, estimated from reference gene primer amplification, were obtained. Assay used: immunoSEQ multiplex PCR; TCRdb lists only in-frame clones, some missing. V, J and clone size reflect that table, while D and trimming were determined from the DNA. The data hold 59,000 or so clones, with roughly 93% observed a single time. The data belong to a study of blood T cell repertoires in COVID-19. Across the study: Samples came from the United States, Italy and Spain, spanning acute and convalescent COVID-19.

Sequenced material: peripheral blood. This chain connects TRBV4-3 to TRBJ1-5; no reliable D call. This TCR was recovered from a human donor in a cohort sampled during active COVID-19. The DNA for the CDR3 is TGCGCCAGTACGGGTCCCCGACAGCCCCAGCATTTT. Protein: CASTGPRQPQHF.